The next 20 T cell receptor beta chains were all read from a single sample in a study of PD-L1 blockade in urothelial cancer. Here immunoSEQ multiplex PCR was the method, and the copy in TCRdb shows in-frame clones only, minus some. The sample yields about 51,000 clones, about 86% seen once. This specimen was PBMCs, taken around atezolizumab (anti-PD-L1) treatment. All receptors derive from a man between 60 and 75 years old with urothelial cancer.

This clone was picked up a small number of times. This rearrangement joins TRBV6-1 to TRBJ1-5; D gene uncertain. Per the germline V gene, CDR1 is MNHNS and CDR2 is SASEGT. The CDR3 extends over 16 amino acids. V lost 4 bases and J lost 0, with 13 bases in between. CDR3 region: CASSALSGYSNQPQHF. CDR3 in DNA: TGTGCCAGCAGTGCTCTCTCAGGCTATAGCAATCAGCCCCAGCATTTT.

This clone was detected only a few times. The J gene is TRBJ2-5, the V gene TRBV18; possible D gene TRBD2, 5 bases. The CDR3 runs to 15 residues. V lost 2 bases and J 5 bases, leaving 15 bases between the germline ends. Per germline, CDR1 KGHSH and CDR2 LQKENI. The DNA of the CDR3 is TGTGCCAGCTCACCAAGCCCTAGCTTTCGGGAGACCCAGTACTTC. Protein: CASSPSPSFRETQYF.

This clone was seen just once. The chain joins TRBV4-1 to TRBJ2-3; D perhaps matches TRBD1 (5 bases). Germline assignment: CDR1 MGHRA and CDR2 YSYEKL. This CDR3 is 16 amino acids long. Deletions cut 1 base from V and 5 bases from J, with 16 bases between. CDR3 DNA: TGCGCCAGCAGCCAAGTGAAGAGGAGCCAGGGAGATACGCAGTATTTT. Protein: CASSQVKRSQGDTQYF.

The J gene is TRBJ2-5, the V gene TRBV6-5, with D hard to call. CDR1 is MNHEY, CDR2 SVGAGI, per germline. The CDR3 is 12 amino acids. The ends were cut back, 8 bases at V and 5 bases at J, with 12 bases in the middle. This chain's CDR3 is CASSGSRETQYF. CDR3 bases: TGTGCCAGCTCGGGTAGTAGGGAGACCCAGTACTTC.

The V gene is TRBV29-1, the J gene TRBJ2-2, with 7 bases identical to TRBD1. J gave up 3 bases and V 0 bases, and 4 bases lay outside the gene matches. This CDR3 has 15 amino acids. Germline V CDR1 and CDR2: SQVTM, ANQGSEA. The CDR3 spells CSVEETGWDTGELFF. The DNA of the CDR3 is TGCAGCGTTGAAGAGACAGGGTGGGACACCGGGGAGCTGTTTTTT.

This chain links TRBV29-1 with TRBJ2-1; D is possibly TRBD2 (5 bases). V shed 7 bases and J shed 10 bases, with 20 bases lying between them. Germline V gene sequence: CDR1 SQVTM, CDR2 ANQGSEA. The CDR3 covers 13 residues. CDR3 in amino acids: CSAEGVRGREQFF. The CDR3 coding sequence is TGCAGCGCTGAGGGTGTACGGGGTAGGGAGCAGTTCTTC.

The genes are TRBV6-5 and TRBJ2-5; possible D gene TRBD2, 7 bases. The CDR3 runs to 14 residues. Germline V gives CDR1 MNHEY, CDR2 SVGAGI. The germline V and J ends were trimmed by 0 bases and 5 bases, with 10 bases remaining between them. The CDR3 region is CASSYSGGGETQYF. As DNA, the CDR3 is TGTGCCAGCAGTTACTCGGGAGGGGGGGAGACCCAGTACTTC.

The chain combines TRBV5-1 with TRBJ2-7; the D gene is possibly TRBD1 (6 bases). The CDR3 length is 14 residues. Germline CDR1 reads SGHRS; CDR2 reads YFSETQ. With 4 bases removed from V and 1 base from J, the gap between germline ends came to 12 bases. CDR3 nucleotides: TGCGCCAGCAGCCTAGACAGGTTATCCTACGAGCAGTACTTC. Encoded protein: CASSLDRLSYEQYF.

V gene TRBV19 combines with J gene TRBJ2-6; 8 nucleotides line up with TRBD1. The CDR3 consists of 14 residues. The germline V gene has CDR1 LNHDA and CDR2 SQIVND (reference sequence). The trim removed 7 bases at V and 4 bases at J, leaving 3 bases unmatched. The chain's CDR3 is CASTQGAGANVLTF. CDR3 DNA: TGTGCCAGTACTCAGGGGGCCGGGGCCAACGTCCTGACTTTC.

Here the CDR3 DNA reads TGTGCCAGCAGTGAGAGACAGGGATTGACTGAAGCTTTCTTT. It codes for CASSERQGLTEAFF. The V gene is TRBV6-4, the J gene TRBJ1-1; 7 bases line up with TRBD1. The germline V gene encodes CDR1 MRHNA and CDR2 SNTAGT. V trimming: 3 bases; J trimming: 5 bases; junction bases outside the gene matches: 6. The CDR3 runs to 14 residues.

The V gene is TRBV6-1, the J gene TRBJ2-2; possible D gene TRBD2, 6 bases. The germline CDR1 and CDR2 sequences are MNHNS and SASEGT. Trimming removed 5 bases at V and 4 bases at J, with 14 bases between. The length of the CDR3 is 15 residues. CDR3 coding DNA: TGTGCCAGCAGTACTGTCGGGGGAATCACCGGGGAGCTGTTTTTT. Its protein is CASSTVGGITGELFF.

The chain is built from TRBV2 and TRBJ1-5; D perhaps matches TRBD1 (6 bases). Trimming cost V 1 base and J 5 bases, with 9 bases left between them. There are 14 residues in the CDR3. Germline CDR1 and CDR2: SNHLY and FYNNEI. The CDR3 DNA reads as TGTGCCAGCAGTGAAGACAGGGTGCATCAGCCCCAGCATTTT. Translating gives CASSEDRVHQPQHF.

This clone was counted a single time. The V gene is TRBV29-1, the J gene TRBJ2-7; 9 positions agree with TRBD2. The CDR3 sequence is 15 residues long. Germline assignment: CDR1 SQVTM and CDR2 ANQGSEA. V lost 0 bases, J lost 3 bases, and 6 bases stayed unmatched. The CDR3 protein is CSVEDRLAGLYEQYF. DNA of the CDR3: TGCAGCGTTGAAGATCGCCTAGCGGGGCTCTACGAGCAGTACTTC.

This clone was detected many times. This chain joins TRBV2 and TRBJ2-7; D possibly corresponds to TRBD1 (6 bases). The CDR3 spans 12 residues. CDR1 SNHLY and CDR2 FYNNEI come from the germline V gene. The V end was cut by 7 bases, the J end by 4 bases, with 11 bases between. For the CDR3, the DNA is TGTGCCAGCAACCCAACAGGGTACGAGCAGTACTTC. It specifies CASNPTGYEQYF.

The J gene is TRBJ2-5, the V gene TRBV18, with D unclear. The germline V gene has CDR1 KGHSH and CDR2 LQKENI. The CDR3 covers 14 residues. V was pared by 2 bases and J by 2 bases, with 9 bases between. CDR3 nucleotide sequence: TGTGCCAGCTCACCAATCGCACAGCAAGAGACCCAGTACTTC. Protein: CASSPIAQQETQYF.

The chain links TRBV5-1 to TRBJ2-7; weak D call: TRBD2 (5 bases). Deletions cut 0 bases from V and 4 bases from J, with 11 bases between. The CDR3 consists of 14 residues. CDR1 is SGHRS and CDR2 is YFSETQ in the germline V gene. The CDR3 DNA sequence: TGCGCCAGCAGCTTGGGCTTACTAGAATACGAGCAGTACTTC. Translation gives CASSLGLLEYEQYF.

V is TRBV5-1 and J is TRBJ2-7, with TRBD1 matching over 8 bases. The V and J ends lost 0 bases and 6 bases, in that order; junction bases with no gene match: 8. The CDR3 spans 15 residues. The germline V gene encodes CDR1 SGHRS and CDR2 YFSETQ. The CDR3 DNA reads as TGCGCCAGCAGCTTGGCCTTGGACAGGGCCCGCGAGCAGTACTTC. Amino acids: CASSLALDRAREQYF.

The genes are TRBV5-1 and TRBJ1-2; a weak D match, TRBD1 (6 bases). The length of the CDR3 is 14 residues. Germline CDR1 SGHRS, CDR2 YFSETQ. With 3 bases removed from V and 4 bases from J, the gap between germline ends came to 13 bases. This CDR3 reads CASSYSDRIYGYTF. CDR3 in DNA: TGCGCCAGCAGCTACTCAGACAGGATCTATGGCTACACCTTC.

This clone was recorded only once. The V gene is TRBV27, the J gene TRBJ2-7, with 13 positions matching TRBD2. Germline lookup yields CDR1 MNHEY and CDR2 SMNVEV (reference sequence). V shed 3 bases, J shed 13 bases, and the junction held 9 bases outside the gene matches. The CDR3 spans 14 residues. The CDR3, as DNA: TGTGCCAGCAGTTTCACTAGCGGGGGGGGCGGTCAATACTTC. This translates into CASSFTSGGGGQYF.

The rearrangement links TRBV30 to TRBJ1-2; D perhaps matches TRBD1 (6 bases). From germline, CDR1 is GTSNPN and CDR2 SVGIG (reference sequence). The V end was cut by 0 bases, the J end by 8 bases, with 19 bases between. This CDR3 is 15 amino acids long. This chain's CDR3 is CAWSVMVRGRFGYTF. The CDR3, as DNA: TGTGCCTGGAGTGTAATGGTCAGGGGAAGGTTCGGCTACACCTTC.